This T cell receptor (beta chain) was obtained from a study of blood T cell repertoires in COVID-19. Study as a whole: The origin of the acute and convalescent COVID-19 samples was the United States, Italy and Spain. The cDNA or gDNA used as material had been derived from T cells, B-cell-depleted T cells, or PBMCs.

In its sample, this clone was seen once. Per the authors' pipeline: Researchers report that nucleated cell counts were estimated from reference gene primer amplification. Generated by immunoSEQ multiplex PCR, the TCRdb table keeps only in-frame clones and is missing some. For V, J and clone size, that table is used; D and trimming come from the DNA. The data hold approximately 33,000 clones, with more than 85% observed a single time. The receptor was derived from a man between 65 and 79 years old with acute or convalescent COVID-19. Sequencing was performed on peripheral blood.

DNA of the CDR3: TGTGCCAGCAGTTATGAGGTTGGCGAGGAGCAGTTCTTC. Its translation: CASSYEVGEEQFF. The genes are TRBV6-5 and TRBJ2-1; D is unresolved. Per the germline V gene, CDR1 is MNHEY and CDR2 is SVGAGI. Trimming left V 3 bases short and J 10 bases short, with 13 bases between. CDR3 length equals 13 residues.